A selection of T cell receptor beta chains follows, all from one sample in a study of blood T cell repertoires in COVID-19. The repertoire was sequenced with immunoSEQ multiplex PCR; TCRdb's copy has only in-frame clones and lacks some. Of 150,000 to 200,000 clones listed, 89% were seen once; the top ten hold under 0.85%. Material: PBMCs or T cells enriched from blood (not recorded which). These receptors were obtained from a woman aged 18-29 years who had recovered from COVID-19. Each CDR3 is given with its conserved first and last residue. D genes are given only for firm matches. Size is omitted from some rows. Given values are once, few, many or a class for expanded clones.

J gene: TRBJ2-1; D gene: TRBD2; clone size: -; V gene: TRBV7-2; CDR3 length: 15; CDR3 protein: CASSLAVLAGNEQFF; CDR3 DNA: TGTGCCAGCAGCTTAGCGGTACTAGCGGGCAATGAGCAGTTCTTC
J gene: TRBJ2-3; D gene: TRBD2; clone size: -; V gene: TRBV30; CDR3 length: 16; CDR3 protein: CAKDKGLAGRADTQYF; CDR3 DNA: TGTGCTAAGGATAAGGGGCTAGCGGGACGTGCAGATACGCAGTATTTT
J gene: TRBJ2-1; D gene: TRBD2; clone size: -; V gene: TRBV4-3; CDR3 length: 15; CDR3 protein: CASSQGTSGMDEQFF; CDR3 DNA: TGCGCCAGCAGCCAGGGGACTAGCGGGATGGATGAGCAGTTCTTC
J gene: TRBJ2-7; D gene: TRBD1; clone size: few; V gene: TRBV29-1; CDR3 length: 13; CDR3 protein: CSVRTGNLVEQYF; CDR3 DNA: TGCAGCGTACGGACAGGGAATTTGGTCGAGCAGTACTTC
J gene: TRBJ1-2; D gene: -; clone size: -; V gene: TRBV7-3; CDR3 length: 15; CDR3 protein: CASSLNSVTNYGYTF; CDR3 DNA: TGTGCCAGCAGCTTAAACTCCGTGACAAACTATGGCTACACCTTC
J gene: TRBJ2-1; D gene: TRBD1; clone size: -; V gene: TRBV7-9; CDR3 length: 16; CDR3 protein: CASSFTDRGSYNEQFF; CDR3 DNA: TGTGCCAGCAGCTTCACCGACAGGGGCTCCTACAATGAGCAGTTCTTC
J gene: TRBJ1-1; D gene: -; clone size: -; V gene: TRBV4-1; CDR3 length: 14; CDR3 protein: CASKSVFMNTEAFF; CDR3 DNA: TGCGCCAGCAAGTCGGTTTTTATGAACACTGAAGCTTTCTTT
J gene: TRBJ1-6; D gene: -; clone size: -; V gene: TRBV6-5; CDR3 length: 13; CDR3 protein: CATYDGARSPLHF; CDR3 DNA: TGTGCCACCTACGACGGAGCTCGTTCACCCCTCCACTTT
J gene: TRBJ1-4; D gene: -; clone size: few; V gene: TRBV7-3; CDR3 length: 13; CDR3 protein: CASSSQAGEKLFF; CDR3 DNA: TGTGCCAGCAGCAGTCAAGCGGGTGAAAAACTGTTTTTT
J gene: TRBJ2-3; D gene: -; clone size: -; V gene: TRBV19; CDR3 length: 16; CDR3 protein: CASSMSGGVRTDTQYF; CDR3 DNA: TGTGCCAGTAGTATGTCCGGAGGGGTTCGCACAGATACGCAGTATTTT
J gene: TRBJ1-5; D gene: TRBD1; clone size: few; V gene: TRBV9; CDR3 length: 14; CDR3 protein: CASSETGLSQPQHF; CDR3 DNA: TGTGCCAGCAGCGAGACAGGGTTAAGCCAGCCCCAGCATTTT
J gene: TRBJ2-1; D gene: TRBD2; clone size: -; V gene: TRBV6-5; CDR3 length: 16; CDR3 protein: CASSSFTSGKRNEQFF; CDR3 DNA: TGTGCCAGCAGTTCTTTCACTAGCGGGAAACGCAATGAGCAGTTCTTC
J gene: TRBJ2-7; D gene: -; clone size: -; V gene: TRBV7-9; CDR3 length: 14; CDR3 protein: CASSRDMSFYEQYF; CDR3 DNA: TGTGCCAGCAGCCGGGATATGTCTTTTTACGAGCAGTACTTC
J gene: TRBJ1-6; D gene: -; clone size: -; V gene: TRBV19; CDR3 length: 13; CDR3 protein: CASTSTGDTPLHF; CDR3 DNA: TGTGCCAGTACCTCGACAGGCGACACACCCCTGCACTTT
J gene: TRBJ1-5; D gene: -; clone size: -; V gene: TRBV28; CDR3 length: 12; CDR3 protein: CASTIPHQPQHF; CDR3 DNA: TGTGCCAGCACTATCCCCCATCAGCCCCAGCATTTT
J gene: TRBJ1-1; D gene: TRBD1; clone size: -; V gene: TRBV19; CDR3 length: 13; CDR3 protein: CASQDRGKTEAFF; CDR3 DNA: TGTGCCAGCCAGGACAGGGGAAAAACTGAAGCTTTCTTT
J gene: TRBJ2-3; D gene: -; clone size: once; V gene: TRBV28; CDR3 length: 14; CDR3 protein: CASLPWGVTDTQYF; CDR3 DNA: TGTGCCAGCCTGCCCTGGGGGGTAACAGATACGCAGTATTTT
J gene: TRBJ1-3; D gene: -; clone size: -; V gene: TRBV7-9; CDR3 length: 16; CDR3 protein: CASSWLRGDSGNTIYF; CDR3 DNA: TGTGCCAGCAGCTGGTTAAGGGGCGACTCTGGAAACACCATATATTTT
J gene: TRBJ1-1; D gene: -; clone size: -; V gene: TRBV21-1; CDR3 length: 12; CDR3 protein: CASSGWNTEAFF; CDR3 DNA: TGTGCCAGCAGCGGCTGGAACACTGAAGCTTTCTTT
J gene: TRBJ1-2; D gene: -; clone size: -; V gene: TRBV28; CDR3 length: 15; CDR3 protein: CASSALDRPAYGYTF; CDR3 DNA: TGTGCCAGCAGTGCACTCGACAGGCCCGCCTATGGCTACACCTTC
J gene: TRBJ2-5; D gene: -; clone size: -; V gene: TRBV30; CDR3 length: 10; CDR3 protein: CAWSSGTQYF; CDR3 DNA: TGTGCCTGGAGTAGCGGGACCCAGTACTTC
J gene: TRBJ1-4; D gene: TRBD1; clone size: -; V gene: TRBV19; CDR3 length: 15; CDR3 protein: CASNGGGTGVEKLFF; CDR3 DNA: TGTGCCAGTAATGGTGGGGGGACAGGGGTTGAAAAACTGTTTTTT
J gene: TRBJ2-1; D gene: TRBD1; clone size: -; V gene: TRBV7-2; CDR3 length: 17; CDR3 protein: CASSPPGWDSKDPEQFF; CDR3 DNA: TGTGCCAGCAGCCCACCCGGCTGGGACAGTAAAGACCCTGAGCAGTTCTTC
J gene: TRBJ2-2; D gene: TRBD1; clone size: -; V gene: TRBV6-6; CDR3 length: 15; CDR3 protein: CASSETGLNTGELFF; CDR3 DNA: TGTGCCAGCAGCGAGACAGGGCTAAACACCGGGGAGCTGTTTTTT
J gene: TRBJ2-7; D gene: TRBD2; clone size: -; V gene: TRBV19; CDR3 length: 19; CDR3 protein: CASRNSKGLAGADWGEQYF; CDR3 DNA: TGTGCCAGTAGGAACTCTAAGGGACTAGCGGGAGCGGATTGGGGAGAGCAGTACTTC
J gene: TRBJ2-1; D gene: -; clone size: -; V gene: TRBV12-3/TRBV12-4; CDR3 length: 13; CDR3 protein: CASSLVRLGFGVF; CDR3 DNA: TGTGCCAGCAGTTTAGTGCGGTTGGGGTTCGGGGTCTTC
J gene: TRBJ2-1; D gene: -; clone size: -; V gene: TRBV27; CDR3 length: 13; CDR3 protein: CASRRSSYNEQFF; CDR3 DNA: TGTGCCAGCCGGAGGAGCTCCTACAATGAGCAGTTCTTC
J gene: TRBJ1-1; D gene: -; clone size: -; V gene: TRBV6-5; CDR3 length: 15; CDR3 protein: CASRIAGAMNTEAFF; CDR3 DNA: TGTGCCAGCAGGATTGCAGGGGCCATGAACACTGAAGCTTTCTTT
J gene: TRBJ1-6; D gene: -; clone size: few; V gene: TRBV7-3; CDR3 length: 14; CDR3 protein: CASSLTGAGSPLHF; CDR3 DNA: TGTGCCAGCAGCTTAACGGGGGCCGGTTCACCCCTCCACTTT
J gene: TRBJ2-7; D gene: TRBD2; clone size: few; V gene: TRBV5-1; CDR3 length: 17; CDR3 protein: CASSLGSGRAASYEQYF; CDR3 DNA: TGCGCCAGCAGCTTGGGTAGCGGGAGGGCCGCGTCCTACGAGCAGTACTTC
J gene: TRBJ2-1; D gene: TRBD2; clone size: -; V gene: TRBV11-2; CDR3 length: 15; CDR3 protein: CASSLLAGVFREQFF; CDR3 DNA: TGTGCCAGCAGCCTACTAGCGGGAGTGTTTCGAGAGCAGTTCTTC
J gene: TRBJ2-7; D gene: -; clone size: -; V gene: TRBV4-2; CDR3 length: 12; CDR3 protein: CASSPSGVEQYF; CDR3 DNA: TGTGCCAGCAGCCCCAGTGGTGTCGAGCAGTACTTC
J gene: TRBJ2-5; D gene: TRBD1; clone size: -; V gene: TRBV5-1; CDR3 length: 17; CDR3 protein: CASSLGGQGLVRETQYF; CDR3 DNA: TGCGCCAGCAGCTTGGGAGGACAGGGCCTCGTCCGCGAGACCCAGTACTTC
J gene: TRBJ2-3; D gene: TRBD2; clone size: -; V gene: TRBV6-4; CDR3 length: 14; CDR3 protein: CASKRTSGTDTQYF; CDR3 DNA: TGTGCCAGCAAGCGGACTAGCGGCACAGATACGCAGTATTTT
J gene: TRBJ2-2; D gene: TRBD2; clone size: -; V gene: TRBV7-2; CDR3 length: 16; CDR3 protein: CASSWGRGVGTGELFF; CDR3 DNA: TGTGCCAGCAGCTGGGGGAGGGGCGTGGGCACCGGGGAGCTGTTTTTT
J gene: TRBJ2-7; D gene: TRBD1; clone size: -; V gene: TRBV5-5; CDR3 length: 13; CDR3 protein: CASSFRTGTEQYF; CDR3 DNA: TGTGCCAGCAGCTTCCGGACAGGGACCGAGCAGTACTTC
J gene: TRBJ2-7; D gene: -; clone size: -; V gene: TRBV12-3/TRBV12-4; CDR3 length: 13; CDR3 protein: CASSLGQSYEQYF; CDR3 DNA: TGTGCCAGCAGTTTAGGACAGTCTTACGAGCAGTACTTC
J gene: TRBJ2-2; D gene: TRBD2; clone size: once; V gene: TRBV7-8; CDR3 length: 16; CDR3 protein: CASSLALAGAPGELFF; CDR3 DNA: TGTGCCAGCAGCTTAGCACTAGCGGGAGCCCCCGGGGAGCTGTTTTTT
J gene: TRBJ2-7; D gene: -; clone size: -; V gene: TRBV3-1/TRBV3-2; CDR3 length: 18; CDR3 protein: CASSQDVIGGDLPYEQYF; CDR3 DNA: TGTGCCAGCAGCCAAGACGTCATCGGGGGAGACCTCCCCTACGAGCAGTACTTC
J gene: TRBJ2-7; D gene: -; clone size: -; V gene: TRBV6-2/TRBV6-3; CDR3 length: 15; CDR3 protein: CASSGGRPSSYEQYF; CDR3 DNA: TGTGCCAGCAGTGGGGGGAGGCCTAGCTCCTACGAGCAGTACTTC
J gene: TRBJ2-5; D gene: -; clone size: once; V gene: TRBV7-7; CDR3 length: 15; CDR3 protein: CASSLAPPPGETQYF; CDR3 DNA: TGTGCTAGCAGCTTAGCTCCCCCCCCGGGAGAGACCCAGTACTTC
J gene: TRBJ1-1; D gene: -; clone size: -; V gene: TRBV28; CDR3 length: 16; CDR3 protein: CASIGETGWWSTEAFF; CDR3 DNA: TGTGCCAGCATTGGGGAAACAGGGTGGTGGAGCACTGAAGCTTTCTTT
J gene: TRBJ2-1; D gene: TRBD2; clone size: -; V gene: TRBV28; CDR3 length: 16; CDR3 protein: CASSQPGASGSNEQFF; CDR3 DNA: TGTGCCAGCAGTCAACCCGGGGCTAGCGGGAGCAATGAGCAGTTCTTC
J gene: TRBJ2-1; D gene: TRBD2; clone size: -; V gene: TRBV6-5; CDR3 length: 14; CDR3 protein: CASSYKAGGGEQFF; CDR3 DNA: TGTGCCAGCAGTTACAAGGCGGGGGGCGGTGAGCAGTTCTTC